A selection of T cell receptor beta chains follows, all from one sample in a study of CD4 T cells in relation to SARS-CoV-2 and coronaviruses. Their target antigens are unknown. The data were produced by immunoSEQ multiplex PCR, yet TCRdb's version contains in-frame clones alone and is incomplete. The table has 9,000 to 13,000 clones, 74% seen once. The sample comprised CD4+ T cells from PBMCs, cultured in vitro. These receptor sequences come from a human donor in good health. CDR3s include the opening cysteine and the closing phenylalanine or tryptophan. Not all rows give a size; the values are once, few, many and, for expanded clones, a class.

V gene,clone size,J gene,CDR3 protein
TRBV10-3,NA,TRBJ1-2,CAIRRTGGNYGYTF
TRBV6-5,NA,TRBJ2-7,CASSLDTSYEQYF
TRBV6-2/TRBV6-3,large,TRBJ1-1,CASSYITANTEAFF
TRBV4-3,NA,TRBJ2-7,CASSQEFHGNEQYF
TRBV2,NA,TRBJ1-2,CASHKTWAANYGYTF
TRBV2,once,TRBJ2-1,CASSEGTSYNEQFF
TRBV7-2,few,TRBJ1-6,CASSLNQGPTSPLHF
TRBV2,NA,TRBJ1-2,CASRTQGGASLGYTF
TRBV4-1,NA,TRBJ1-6,CASSLGNAILLQPLHF
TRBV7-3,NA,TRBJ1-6,CASSLTGAYNSPLHF
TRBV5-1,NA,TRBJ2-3,CASSPRGAGTDTQYF
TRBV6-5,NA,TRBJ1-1,CASLRPGLNTEAFF
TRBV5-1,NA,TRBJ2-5,CASSSGLRETQYF
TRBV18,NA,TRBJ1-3,CASSPSGGPGAGNTIYF
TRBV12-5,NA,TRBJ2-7,CASGLSRSYSYEQYF
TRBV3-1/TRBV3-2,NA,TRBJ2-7,CASSPGTGVPSGEQYF
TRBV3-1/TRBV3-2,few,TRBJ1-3,CASSQGAGNTIYF
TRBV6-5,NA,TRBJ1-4,CASRPGQGREKLFF
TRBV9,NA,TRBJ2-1,CASSVRIEIENEQFF
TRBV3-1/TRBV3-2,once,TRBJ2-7,CASSQTSGANSYEQYF
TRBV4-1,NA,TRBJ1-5,CASSQWSDQPQHF
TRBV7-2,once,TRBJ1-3,CASSFQGASRGNTIYF
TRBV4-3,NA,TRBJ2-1,CASSQALPLAGNNEQFF
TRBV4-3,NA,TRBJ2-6,CASSQGMGAGANVLTF
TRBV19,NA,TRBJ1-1,CASSSRTGREVTEAFF
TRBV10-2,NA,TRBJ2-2,CASRSSRLAGEENTGELFF
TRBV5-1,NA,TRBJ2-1,CASSFLAGNNEQFF
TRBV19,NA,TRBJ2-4,CASTPPAGTRNIQYF
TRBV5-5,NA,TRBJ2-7,CASSLDWAGSYEQYF
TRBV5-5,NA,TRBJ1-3,CASSLTGQERNTIYF
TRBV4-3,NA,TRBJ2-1,CASSADGTKTYNEQFF
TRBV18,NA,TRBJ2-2,CASSGGLTAGELFF
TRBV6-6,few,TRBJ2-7,CASSNRDPGEQYF
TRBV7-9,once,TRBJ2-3,CASSSGQIKDTQYF
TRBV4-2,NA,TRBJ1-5,CASSQVPRGRPQQPQHF
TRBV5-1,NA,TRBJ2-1,CASSLGTSGGVIGNEQFF
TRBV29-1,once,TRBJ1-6,CSVLLTRTGMSPLHF
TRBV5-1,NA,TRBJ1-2,CASSLAPGQGNGYTF
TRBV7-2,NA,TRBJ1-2,CASSLAGGNYGYTF
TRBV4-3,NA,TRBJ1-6,CASSQGRNSPLHF
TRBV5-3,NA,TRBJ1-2,CARSPPFNGDYGYTF
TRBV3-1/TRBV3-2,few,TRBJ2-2,CASSQGRHTGELFF
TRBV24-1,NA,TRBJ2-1,CATSRPRVQVNEQFF
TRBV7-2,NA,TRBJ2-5,CASSLALAGGETQYF
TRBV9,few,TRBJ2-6,CASSVIRSGANVLTF
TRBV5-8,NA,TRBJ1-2,CASSLPAWTGHGYTF
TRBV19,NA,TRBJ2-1,CASRSLNGGRGVYEQFF
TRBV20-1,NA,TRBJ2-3,CSGADRDTQYF